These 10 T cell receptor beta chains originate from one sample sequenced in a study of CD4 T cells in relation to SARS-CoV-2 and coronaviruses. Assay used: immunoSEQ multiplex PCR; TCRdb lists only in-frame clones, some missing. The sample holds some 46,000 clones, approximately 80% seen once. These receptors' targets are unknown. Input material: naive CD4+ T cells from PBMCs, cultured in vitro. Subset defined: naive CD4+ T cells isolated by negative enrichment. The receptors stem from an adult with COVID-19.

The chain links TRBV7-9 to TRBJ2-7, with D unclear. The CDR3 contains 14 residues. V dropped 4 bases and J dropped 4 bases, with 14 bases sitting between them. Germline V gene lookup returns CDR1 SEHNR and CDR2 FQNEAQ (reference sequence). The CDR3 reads CASSSTPASYEQYF. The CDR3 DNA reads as TGTGCCAGCAGCTCCACTCCAGCCTCGTACGAGCAGTACTTC.

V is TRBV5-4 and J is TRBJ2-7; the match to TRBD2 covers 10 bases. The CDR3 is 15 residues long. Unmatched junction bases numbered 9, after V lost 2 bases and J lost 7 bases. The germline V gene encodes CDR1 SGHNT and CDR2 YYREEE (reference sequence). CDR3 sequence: CASSFTTSGKGEQYF. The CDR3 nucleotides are TGTGCCAGCAGCTTTACCACTAGCGGGAAGGGGGAGCAGTACTTC.

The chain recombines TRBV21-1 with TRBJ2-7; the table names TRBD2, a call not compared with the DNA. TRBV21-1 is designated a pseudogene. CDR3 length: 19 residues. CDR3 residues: CASIQMRAHQTNSSYEQYF. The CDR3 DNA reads TGTGCCAGCATCCAAATGAGGGCCCACCAGACAAATAGCTCCTACGAGCAGTACTTC.

The CDR3 sequence: CASPTGLAGENRPYNEQFF. CDR3 bases: TGTGCCAGCCCGACGGGACTAGCGGGAGAGAATCGCCCCTACAATGAGCAGTTCTTC. The J gene is TRBJ2-1, the V gene TRBV2; 14 positions agree with TRBD2. From germline, CDR1 is SNHLY and CDR2 FYNNEI. CDR3 size: 19 residues. V was pared by 8 bases and J by 2 bases, with 14 bases of the junction left unmatched.

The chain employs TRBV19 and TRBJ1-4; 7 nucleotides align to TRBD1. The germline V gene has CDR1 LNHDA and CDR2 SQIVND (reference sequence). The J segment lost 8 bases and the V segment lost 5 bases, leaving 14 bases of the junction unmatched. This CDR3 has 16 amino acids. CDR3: CASSATPRDRGEKLFF. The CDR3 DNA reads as TGTGCCAGTAGTGCAACCCCCCGGGACAGAGGCGAAAAACTGTTTTTT.

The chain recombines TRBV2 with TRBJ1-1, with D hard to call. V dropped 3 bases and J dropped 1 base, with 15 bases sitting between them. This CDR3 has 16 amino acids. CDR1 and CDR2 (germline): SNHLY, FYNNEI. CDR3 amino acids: CASSEAASTKNTEAFF. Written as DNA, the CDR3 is TGTGCCAGCAGTGAGGCCGCTAGCACTAAGAACACTGAAGCTTTCTTT.

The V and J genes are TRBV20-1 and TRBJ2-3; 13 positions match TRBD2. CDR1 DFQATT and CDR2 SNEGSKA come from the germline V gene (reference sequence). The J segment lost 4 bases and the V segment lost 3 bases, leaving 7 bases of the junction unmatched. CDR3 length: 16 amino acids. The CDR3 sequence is CSASFPTSGRADTQYF. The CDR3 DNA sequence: TGCAGTGCTAGTTTTCCCACTAGCGGGAGGGCAGATACGCAGTATTTT.

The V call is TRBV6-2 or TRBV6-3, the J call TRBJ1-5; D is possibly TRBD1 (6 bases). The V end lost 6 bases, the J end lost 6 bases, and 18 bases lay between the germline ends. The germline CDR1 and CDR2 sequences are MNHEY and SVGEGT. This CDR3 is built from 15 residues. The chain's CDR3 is CASSRNRVRGQPQHF. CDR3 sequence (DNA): TGTGCCAGCAGCCGGAACAGGGTAAGGGGTCAGCCCCAGCATTTT.

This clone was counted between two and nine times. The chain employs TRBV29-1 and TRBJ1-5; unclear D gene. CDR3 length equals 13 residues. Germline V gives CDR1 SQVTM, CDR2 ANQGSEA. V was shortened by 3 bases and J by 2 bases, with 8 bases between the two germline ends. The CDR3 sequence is CSVEVSRNQPQHF. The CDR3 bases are TGCAGCGTTGAGGTCAGCCGCAATCAGCCCCAGCATTTT. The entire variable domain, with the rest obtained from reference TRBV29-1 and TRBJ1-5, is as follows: SAVISQKPSRDICQRGTSLTIQCQVDSQVTMMFWYRQQPGQSLTLIATANQGSEATYESGFVIDKFPISRPNLTFSTLTVSNMSPEDSSIYLCSVEVSRNQPQHFGDGTRLSIL.

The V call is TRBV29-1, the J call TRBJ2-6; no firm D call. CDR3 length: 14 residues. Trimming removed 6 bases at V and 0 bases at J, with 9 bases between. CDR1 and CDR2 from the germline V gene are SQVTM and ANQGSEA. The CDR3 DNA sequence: TGCAGCGTAAGGCCAAGCTCTGGGGCCAACGTCCTGACTTTC. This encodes CSVRPSSGANVLTF.